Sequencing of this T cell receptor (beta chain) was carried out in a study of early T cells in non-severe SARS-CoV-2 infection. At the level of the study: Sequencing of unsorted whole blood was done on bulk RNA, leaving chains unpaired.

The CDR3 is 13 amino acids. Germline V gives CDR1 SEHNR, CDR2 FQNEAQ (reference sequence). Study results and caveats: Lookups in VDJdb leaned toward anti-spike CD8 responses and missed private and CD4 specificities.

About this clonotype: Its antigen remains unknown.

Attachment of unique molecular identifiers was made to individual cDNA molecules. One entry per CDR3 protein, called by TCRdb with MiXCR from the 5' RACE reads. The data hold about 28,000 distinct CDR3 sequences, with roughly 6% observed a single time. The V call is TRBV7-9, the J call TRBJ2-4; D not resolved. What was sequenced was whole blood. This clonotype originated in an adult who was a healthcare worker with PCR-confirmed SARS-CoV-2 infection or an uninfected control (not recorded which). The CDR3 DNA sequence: TGTGTCCCTTTTCAGCTAGCCAAAAACATTCAGTACTTC. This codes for CVPFQLAKNIQYF.